One T cell receptor beta chain is described in this entry. Its target is unknown. The sample originates from a study of OX40 agonist ivuxolimab in advanced cancers. Data came from immunoSEQ multiplex PCR; TCRdb stores just in-frame clones and leaves some out. Among around 87,000 clones, approximately 94% were seen once, and the ten largest hold about 2.6%. Overall study findings and caveats: Antigen specificity of clonally expanded peripheral T cells was not established. Part of the nonresponder group also had normalized T-cell clonal expansion that was low. Average numbers of expanded clones were greater in CD8+ T cells than in CD4+.

Germline lookup yields CDR1 LNHNV and CDR2 YYDKDF (reference sequence). The ends lost 3 bases at V and 0 bases at J; junction bases unmatched: 9. This CDR3 is 17 amino acids long. This receptor was obtained from an adult with an advanced solid tumor such as melanoma, head and neck, liver or kidney cancer. The source was CD4+ or CD8+ T cells sorted from blood, collected in a trial of the OX40 agonist ivuxolimab. This chain uses TRBV15 with TRBJ2-3; 7 bases agree with TRBD2. As DNA, the CDR3 is TGTGCCACCAGCAGGAAGCTAGCGGATACTAGCACAGATACGCAGTATTTT. Residues: CATSRKLADTSTDTQYF.